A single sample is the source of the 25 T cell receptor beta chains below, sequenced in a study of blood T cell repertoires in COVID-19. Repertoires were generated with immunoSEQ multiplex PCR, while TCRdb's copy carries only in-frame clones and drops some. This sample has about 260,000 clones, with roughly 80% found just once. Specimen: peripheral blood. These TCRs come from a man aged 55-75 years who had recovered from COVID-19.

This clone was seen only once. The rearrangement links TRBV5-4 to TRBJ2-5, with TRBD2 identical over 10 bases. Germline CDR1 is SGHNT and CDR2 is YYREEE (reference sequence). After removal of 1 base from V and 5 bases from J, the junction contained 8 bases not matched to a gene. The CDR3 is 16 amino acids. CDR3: CASSLSGRAGQETQYF. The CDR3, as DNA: TGTGCCAGCAGCTTGAGCGGGAGGGCTGGACAGGAGACCCAGTACTTC. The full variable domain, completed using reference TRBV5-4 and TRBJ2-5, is ETGVTQSPTHLIKTRGQQVTLRCSSQSGHNTVSWYQQALGQGPQFIFQYYREEENGRGNFPPRFSGLQFPNYSSELNVNALELDDSALYLCASSLSGRAGQETQYFGPGTRLLVL.

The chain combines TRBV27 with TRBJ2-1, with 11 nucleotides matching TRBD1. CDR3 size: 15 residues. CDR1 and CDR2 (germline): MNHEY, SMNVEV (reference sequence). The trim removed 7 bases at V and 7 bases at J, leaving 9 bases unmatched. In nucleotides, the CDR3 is TGTGCCAGCAAACCTACCGGGACAGGGGGAAATGAGCAGTTCTTC. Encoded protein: CASKPTGTGGNEQFF.

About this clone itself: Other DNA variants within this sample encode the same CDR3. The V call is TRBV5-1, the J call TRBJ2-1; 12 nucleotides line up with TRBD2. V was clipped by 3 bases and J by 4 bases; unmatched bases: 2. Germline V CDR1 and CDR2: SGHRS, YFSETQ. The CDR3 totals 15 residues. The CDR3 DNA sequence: TGCGCCAGCAGCTCTACTAGCGGGAGGTACAATGAGCAGTTCTTC. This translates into CASSSTSGRYNEQFF.

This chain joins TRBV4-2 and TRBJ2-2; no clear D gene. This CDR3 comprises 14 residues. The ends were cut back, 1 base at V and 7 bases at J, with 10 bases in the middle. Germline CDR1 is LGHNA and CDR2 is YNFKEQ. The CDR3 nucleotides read TGTGCCAGCAGCCAAGGGTTGCCGGGCGGGGAGCTGTTTTTT. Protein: CASSQGLPGGELFF.

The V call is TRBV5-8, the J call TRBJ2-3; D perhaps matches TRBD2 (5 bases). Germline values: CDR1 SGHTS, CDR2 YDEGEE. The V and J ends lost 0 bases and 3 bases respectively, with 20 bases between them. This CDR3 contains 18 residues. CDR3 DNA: TGTGCCAGCAGCTTGGGGACGGCGACTCTAGGACTGACAGATACGCAGTATTTT. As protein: CASSLGTATLGLTDTQYF.

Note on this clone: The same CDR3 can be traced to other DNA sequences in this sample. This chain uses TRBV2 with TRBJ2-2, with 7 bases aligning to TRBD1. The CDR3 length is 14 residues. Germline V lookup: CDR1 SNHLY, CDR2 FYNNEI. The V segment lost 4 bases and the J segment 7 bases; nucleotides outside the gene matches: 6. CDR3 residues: CASSATGDHGELFF. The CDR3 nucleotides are TGTGCCAGCAGTGCTACAGGGGATCACGGGGAGCTGTTTTTT. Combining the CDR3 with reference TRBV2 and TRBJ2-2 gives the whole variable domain EPEVTQTPSHQVTQMGQEVILRCVPISNHLYFYWYRQILGQKVEFLVSFYNNEISEKSEIFDDQFSVERPDGSNFTLKIRSTKLEDSAMYFCASSATGDHGELFFGEGSRLTVL.

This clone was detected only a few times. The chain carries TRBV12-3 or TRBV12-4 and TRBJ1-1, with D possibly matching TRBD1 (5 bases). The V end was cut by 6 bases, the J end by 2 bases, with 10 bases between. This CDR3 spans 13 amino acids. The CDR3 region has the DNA TGTGCCAGCAGCAAACAGGAAAACACTGAAGCTTTCTTT. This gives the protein CASSKQENTEAFF.

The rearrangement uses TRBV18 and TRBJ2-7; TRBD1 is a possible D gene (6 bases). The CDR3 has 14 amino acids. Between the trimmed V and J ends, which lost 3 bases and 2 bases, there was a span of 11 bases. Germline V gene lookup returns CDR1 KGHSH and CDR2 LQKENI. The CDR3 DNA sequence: TGTGCCAGCTCACCCGGACCAGGGGCCTACGAGCAGTACTTC. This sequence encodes CASSPGPGAYEQYF.

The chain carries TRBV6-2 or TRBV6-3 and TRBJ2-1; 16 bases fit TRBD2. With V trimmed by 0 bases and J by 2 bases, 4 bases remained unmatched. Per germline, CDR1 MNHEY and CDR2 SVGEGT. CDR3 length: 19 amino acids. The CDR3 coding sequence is TGTGCCAGCAGTTACTCGACGGGACTAGCGGGAGGGCCCTACAATGAGCAGTTCTTC. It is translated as CASSYSTGLAGGPYNEQFF.

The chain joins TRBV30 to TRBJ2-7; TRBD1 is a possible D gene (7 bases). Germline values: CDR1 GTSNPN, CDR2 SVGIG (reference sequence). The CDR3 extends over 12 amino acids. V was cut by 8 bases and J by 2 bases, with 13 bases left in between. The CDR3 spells CAGRDRTYEQYF. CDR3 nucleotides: TGTGCCGGGCGGGACAGAACCTACGAGCAGTACTTC.

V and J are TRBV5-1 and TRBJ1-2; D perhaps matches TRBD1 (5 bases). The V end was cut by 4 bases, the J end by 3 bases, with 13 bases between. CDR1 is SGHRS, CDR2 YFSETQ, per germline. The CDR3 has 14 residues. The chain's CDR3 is CASSPAGRDYGYTF. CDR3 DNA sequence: TGCGCCAGCAGCCCCGCAGGGAGGGACTATGGCTACACCTTC.

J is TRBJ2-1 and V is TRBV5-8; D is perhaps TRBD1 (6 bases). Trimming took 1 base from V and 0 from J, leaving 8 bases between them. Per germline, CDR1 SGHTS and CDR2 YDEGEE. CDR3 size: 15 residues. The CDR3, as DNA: TGTGCCAGCAGCTTGCGAGGGGGCTCCTACAATGAGCAGTTCTTC. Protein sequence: CASSLRGGSYNEQFF.

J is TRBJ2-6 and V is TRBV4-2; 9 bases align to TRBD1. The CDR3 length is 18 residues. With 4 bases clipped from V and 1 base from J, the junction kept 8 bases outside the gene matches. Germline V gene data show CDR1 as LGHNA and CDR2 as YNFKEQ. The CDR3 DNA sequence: TGTGCCAGCAGCCTTGGGACAGGGATAGATTCTGGGGCCAACGTCCTGACTTTC. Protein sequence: CASSLGTGIDSGANVLTF.

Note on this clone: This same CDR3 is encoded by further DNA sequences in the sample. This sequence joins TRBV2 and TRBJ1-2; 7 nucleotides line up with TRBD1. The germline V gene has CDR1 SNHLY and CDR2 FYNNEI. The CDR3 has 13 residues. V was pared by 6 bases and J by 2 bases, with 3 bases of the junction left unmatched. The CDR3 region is CASSEDRNYGYTF. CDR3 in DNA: TGTGCCAGCAGCGAGGACAGGAACTATGGCTACACCTTC.

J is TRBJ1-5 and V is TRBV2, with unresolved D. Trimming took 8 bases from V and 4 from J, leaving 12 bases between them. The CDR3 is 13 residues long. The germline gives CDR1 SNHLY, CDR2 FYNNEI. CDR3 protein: CASHFAANQPQHF. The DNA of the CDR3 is TGTGCCAGCCACTTTGCGGCAAATCAGCCCCAGCATTTT.

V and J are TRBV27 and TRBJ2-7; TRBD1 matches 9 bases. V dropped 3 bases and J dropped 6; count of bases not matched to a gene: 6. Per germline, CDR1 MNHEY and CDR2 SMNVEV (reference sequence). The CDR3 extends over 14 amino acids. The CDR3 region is CASSLPGQGAEQYF. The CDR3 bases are TGTGCCAGCAGTTTGCCGGGACAGGGCGCCGAGCAGTACTTC.

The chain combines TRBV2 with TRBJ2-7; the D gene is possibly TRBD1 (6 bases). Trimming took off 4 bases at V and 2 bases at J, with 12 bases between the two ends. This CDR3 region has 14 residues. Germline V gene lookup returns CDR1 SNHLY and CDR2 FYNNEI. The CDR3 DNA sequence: TGTGCCAGCAGTGCGGAAGGGGGACCCTACGAGCAGTACTTC. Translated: CASSAEGGPYEQYF.

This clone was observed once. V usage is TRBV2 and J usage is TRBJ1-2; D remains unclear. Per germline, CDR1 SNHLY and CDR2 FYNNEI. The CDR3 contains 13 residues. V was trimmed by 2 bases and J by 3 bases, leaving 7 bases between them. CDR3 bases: TGTGCCAGCAGTGAAACGGCGGACTATGGCTACACCTTC. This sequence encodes CASSETADYGYTF.

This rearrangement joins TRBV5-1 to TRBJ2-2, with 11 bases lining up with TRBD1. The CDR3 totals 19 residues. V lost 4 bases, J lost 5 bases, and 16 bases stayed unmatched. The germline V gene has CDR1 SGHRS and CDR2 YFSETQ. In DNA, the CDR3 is TGCGCCAGCAGCGGAATCTACCAGGACAGGGGGCATGGAACCGGGGAGCTGTTTTTT. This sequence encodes CASSGIYQDRGHGTGELFF.

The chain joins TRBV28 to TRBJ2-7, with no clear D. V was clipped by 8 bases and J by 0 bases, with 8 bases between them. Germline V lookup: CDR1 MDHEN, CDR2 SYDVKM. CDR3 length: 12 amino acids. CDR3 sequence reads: CASLGNSYEQYF. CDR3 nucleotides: TGTGCCAGCCTAGGTAACTCCTACGAGCAGTACTTC.

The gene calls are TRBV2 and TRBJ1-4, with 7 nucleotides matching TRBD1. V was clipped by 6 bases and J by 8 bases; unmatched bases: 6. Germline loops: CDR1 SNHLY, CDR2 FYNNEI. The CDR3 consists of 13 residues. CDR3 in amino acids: CASSRGQLEKLFF. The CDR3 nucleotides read TGTGCCAGCAGCCGGGGACAGCTCGAAAAACTGTTTTTT.

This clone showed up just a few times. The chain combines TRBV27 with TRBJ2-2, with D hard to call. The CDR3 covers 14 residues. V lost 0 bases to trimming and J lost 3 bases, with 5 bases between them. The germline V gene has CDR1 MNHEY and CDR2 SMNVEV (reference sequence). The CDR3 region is CASSLSRDTGELFF. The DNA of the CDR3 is TGTGCCAGCAGTTTATCGCGAGACACCGGGGAGCTGTTTTTT.

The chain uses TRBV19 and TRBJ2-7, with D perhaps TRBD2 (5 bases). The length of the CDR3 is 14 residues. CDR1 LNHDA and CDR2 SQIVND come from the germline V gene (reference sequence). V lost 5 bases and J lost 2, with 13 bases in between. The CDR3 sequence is CASSVLAGAYEQYF. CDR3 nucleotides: TGTGCCAGTAGTGTCTTGGCGGGCGCCTACGAGCAGTACTTC.

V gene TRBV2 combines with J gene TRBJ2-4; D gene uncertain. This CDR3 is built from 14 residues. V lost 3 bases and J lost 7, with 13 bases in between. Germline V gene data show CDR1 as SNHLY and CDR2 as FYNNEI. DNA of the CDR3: TGTGCCAGCAGTGACTTGCCGGTGGTGAACATTCAGTACTTC. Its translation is CASSDLPVVNIQYF.

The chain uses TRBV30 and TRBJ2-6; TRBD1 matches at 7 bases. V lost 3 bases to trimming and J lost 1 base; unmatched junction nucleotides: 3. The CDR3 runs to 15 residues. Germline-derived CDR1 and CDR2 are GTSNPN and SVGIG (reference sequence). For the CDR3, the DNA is TGTGCCTGGAGCCCGGGACAGTCTGGGGCCAACGTCCTGACTTTC. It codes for CAWSPGQSGANVLTF.